Listed below are T cell receptor beta chains from one sample, sequenced in a study of T cells in Graves' hyperthyroidism and ophthalmopathy. TCRdb processed the multiplex PCR reads anew with MiXCR; each CDR3 protein has one entry. The table has some 510,000 distinct CDR3 sequences, approximately 44% seen once. The sequenced material came from peripheral blood or thyroid tissue (not recorded which). The receptor set was obtained from a woman aged 18 to 35 with Graves' hyperthyroidism. CDR3s include the opening cysteine and the closing phenylalanine or tryptophan. A D gene is named only where the DNA matches it firmly. Where a row states a size, it is once, few, many or the class of an expanded clone; other rows omit it.

TRBV7-9	TRBD1	few	TRBJ1-4	CASSFRDSNEKLFF	TGTGCCAGCAGCTTCCGGGACAGTAATGAAAAACTGTTTTTT
TRBV9	.	many	TRBJ1-1	CASSVVEDMNTEAFF	TGTGCCAGCAGCGTAGTGGAGGACATGAACACTGAAGCTTTCTTT
TRBV10-2	.	many	TRBJ1-3	CASSGGDKGAGNTIYF	TGCGCCAGCAGTGGAGGGGATAAAGGGGCTGGAAACACCATATATTTT
TRBV19	.	.	TRBJ1-3	CASIGGASGNTIYF	TGTGCCAGTATCGGAGGTGCCTCTGGAAACACCATATATTTT
TRBV12-3/TRBV12-4	.	.	TRBJ2-7	CASSLYVGEQYF	TGTGCCAGCAGTTTATACGTGGGGGAGCAGTACTTC
TRBV7-2	TRBD1	.	TRBJ1-1	CASSTNTGQRAFF	TGTGCCAGCAGCACAAACACGGGACAGCGAGCTTTCTTT
TRBV15	TRBD1	many	TRBJ2-5	CATSRRTGERETQYF	TGTGCCACCAGCAGACGGACAGGGGAGCGAGAGACCCAGTACTTC
TRBV7-8	.	.	TRBJ2-7	CASSLDFRTALSEQYF	TGTGCCAGCAGCTTAGATTTCAGGACAGCCTTGAGCGAGCAGTACTTC
TRBV10-3	TRBD1	few	TRBJ2-7	CAISHGRTGDTTYEQYF	TGTGCCATCAGCCACGGCAGGACAGGGGATACAACCTACGAGCAGTACTTC
TRBV6-6	.	.	TRBJ2-5	CASSYMRGPIETQYF	TGTGCCAGCAGTTATATGCGAGGCCCGATTGAGACCCAGTACTTC
TRBV29-1	.	many	TRBJ2-7	CSVASRYYEQYF	TGCAGCGTTGCCAGCAGGTACTACGAGCAGTACTTC
TRBV20-1	TRBD1	.	TRBJ1-2	CSFRQGHGYTF	TGCAGTTTCCGACAGGGACATGGCTACACCTTC
TRBV20-1	TRBD1	.	TRBJ2-5	CSARDLRDRVETQYF	TGCAGTGCTAGAGATCTCCGGGACAGGGTTGAGACCCAGTACTTC
TRBV20-1	TRBD2	.	TRBJ2-5	CSARDLTRASGGETQYF	TGCAGTGCTAGAGATCTAACGAGGGCTAGCGGGGGAGAGACCCAGTACTTC
TRBV24-1	.	many	TRBJ2-7	CATSDTDRYEQYF	TGTGCCACCAGTGATACGGACAGATACGAGCAGTACTTC
TRBV7-9	.	.	TRBJ2-5	CASSSATAVETQYF	TGTGCCAGCAGTTCGGCGACGGCGGTGGAGACCCAGTACTTC
TRBV7-2	TRBD2	many	TRBJ2-5	CASSLARELETQYF	TGTGCCAGCAGCTTAGCGCGGGAGTTGGAGACCCAGTACTTC
TRBV7-2	.	.	TRBJ2-2	CASSPPSNTGELFF	TGTGCCAGCTCACCACCTAGCAACACCGGGGAGCTGTTTTTT
TRBV25-1	TRBD2	.	TRBJ2-7	CASSYIRDYSYEQYF	TGCGCCAGCAGTTATATCCGGGACTACTCCTACGAGCAGTACTTC
TRBV2	TRBD1	few	TRBJ1-2	CASLRTGTYGYTF	TGTGCCAGCCTTCGGACAGGGACCTATGGCTACACCTTC
TRBV2	TRBD1	many	TRBJ1-2	CARSRQGTNYGYTF	TGTGCCAGATCCAGACAGGGCACGAACTATGGCTACACCTTC
TRBV6-5	.	few	TRBJ2-2	CASRSYARNTGELFF	TGTGCCAGCAGGTCCTACGCTAGGAACACCGGGGAGCTGTTTTTT
TRBV7-6	.	many	TRBJ1-2	CASSDHKDGYTF	TGTGCCAGCAGCGACCACAAGGATGGCTACACCTTC
TRBV7-6	.	.	TRBJ2-7	CASSRGNHEQYF	TGTGCCAGCAGCAGGGGGAACCACGAGCAGTACTTC
TRBV7-3	TRBD2	.	TRBJ2-5	CASSLGLAGGPVETQYF	TGTGCCAGCAGCTTGGGACTAGCGGGAGGGCCGGTAGAGACCCAGTACTTC